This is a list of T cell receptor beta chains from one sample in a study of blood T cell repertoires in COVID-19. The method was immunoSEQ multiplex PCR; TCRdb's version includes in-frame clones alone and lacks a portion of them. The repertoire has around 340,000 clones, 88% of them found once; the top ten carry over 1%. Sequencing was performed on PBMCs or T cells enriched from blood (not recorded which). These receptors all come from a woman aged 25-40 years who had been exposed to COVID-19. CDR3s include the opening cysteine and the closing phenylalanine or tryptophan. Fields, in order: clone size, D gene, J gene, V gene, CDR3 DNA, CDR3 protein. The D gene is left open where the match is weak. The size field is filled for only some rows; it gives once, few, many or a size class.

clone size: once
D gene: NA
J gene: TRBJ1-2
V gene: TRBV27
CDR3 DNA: TGTGCCAGCAGTGTCACCGGACAAGCTAACTATGGCTACACCTTC
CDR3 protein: CASSVTGQANYGYTF

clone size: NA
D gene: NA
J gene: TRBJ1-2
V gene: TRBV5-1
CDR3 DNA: TGCGCCAGCAGCTTAACAGGGCTAGAGGGCTACACCTTC
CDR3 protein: CASSLTGLEGYTF

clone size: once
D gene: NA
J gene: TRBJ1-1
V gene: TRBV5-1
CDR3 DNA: TGCGCCAGCAGCACGGAGCCCTTTCCGAACACTGAAGCTTTCTTT
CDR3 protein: CASSTEPFPNTEAFF

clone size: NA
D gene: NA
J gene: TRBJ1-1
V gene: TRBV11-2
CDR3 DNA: TGTGCCAGCAGCTTAGGGCAGAACACTGAAGCTTTCTTT
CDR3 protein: CASSLGQNTEAFF

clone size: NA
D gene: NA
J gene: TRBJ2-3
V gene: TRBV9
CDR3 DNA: TGTGCCAGCAGCGTAGTACAGGGTTGGGGAGATACGCAGTATTTT
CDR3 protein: CASSVVQGWGDTQYF

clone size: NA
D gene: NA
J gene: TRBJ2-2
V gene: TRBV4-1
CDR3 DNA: TGCGCCAGCAGCCAAGATCCGGGTTACACCGGGGAGCTGTTTTTT
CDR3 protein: CASSQDPGYTGELFF

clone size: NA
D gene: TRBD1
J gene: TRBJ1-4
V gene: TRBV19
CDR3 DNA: TGTGCCAGTAGTATAGGCGGACAGGGTGGCTTCGGCAATGAAAAACTGTTTTTT
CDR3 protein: CASSIGGQGGFGNEKLFF

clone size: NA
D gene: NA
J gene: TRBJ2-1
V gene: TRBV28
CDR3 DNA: TGTGCCAGCAAGGGGGGGGTGGACTCCTACAATGAGCAGTTCTTC
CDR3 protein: CASKGGVDSYNEQFF

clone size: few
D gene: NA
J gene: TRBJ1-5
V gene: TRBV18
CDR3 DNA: TGTGCCAGCTCACCCTTACAGGGTCAGCCCCAGCATTTT
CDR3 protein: CASSPLQGQPQHF

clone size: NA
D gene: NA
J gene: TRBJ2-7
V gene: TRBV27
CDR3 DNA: TGTGCCAGCAGTTTACGGGGAGCCCCGACAATCTACGAGCAGTACTTC
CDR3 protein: CASSLRGAPTIYEQYF

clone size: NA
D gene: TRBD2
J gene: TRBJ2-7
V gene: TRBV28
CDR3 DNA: TGTGCCAGCAGTTTAATTGGGAGCGGGATTCCAATAAAACCCTACGAGCAGTACTTC
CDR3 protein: CASSLIGSGIPIKPYEQYF

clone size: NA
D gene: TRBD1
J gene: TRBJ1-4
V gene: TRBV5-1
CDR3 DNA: TGCGCCAGCAGCCCGGGACAGGGGGAAGAAAAACTGTTTTTT
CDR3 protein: CASSPGQGEEKLFF

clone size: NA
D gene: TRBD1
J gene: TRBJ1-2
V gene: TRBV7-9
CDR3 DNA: TGTGCCAGCAGCCAACTTGGGGACAGTCTGAACTATGGCTACACCTTC
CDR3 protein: CASSQLGDSLNYGYTF

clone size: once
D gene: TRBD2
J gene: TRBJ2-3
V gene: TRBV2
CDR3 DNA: TGTGCCAGCCGAAGGTCTAGCGGGTCGGCCCGCACAGATACGCAGTATTTT
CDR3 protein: CASRRSSGSARTDTQYF

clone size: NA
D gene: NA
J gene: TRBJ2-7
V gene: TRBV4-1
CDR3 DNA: TGCGCCAGCAGCCAAGAGTGGGGCGGGGCGGCCTACGAGCAGTACTTC
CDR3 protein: CASSQEWGGAAYEQYF

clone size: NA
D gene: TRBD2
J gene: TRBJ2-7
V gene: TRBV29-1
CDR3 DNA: TGCAGCGTTGAAGAGGCTAGCGGACCCTCCTACGAGCAGTACTTC
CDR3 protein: CSVEEASGPSYEQYF

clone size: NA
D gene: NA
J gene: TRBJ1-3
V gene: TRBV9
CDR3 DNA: TGTGCCAGCAGCGTAGTTTGGTATGCGCCTGAAAACACCATATATTTT
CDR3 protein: CASSVVWYAPENTIYF

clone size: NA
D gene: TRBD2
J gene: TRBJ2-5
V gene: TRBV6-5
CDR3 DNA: TGTGCCAGCAGTTACGAGGCGGGAGCCCGTGGGCAGACCCAGTACTTC
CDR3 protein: CASSYEAGARGQTQYF

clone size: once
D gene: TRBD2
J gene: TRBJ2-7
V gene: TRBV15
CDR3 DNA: TGTGCCACCAGCAGGCGACTAGCGGGAGCGGGCGAGCAGTACTTC
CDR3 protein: CATSRRLAGAGEQYF

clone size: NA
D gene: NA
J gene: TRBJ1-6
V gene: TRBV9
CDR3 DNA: TGTGCCAGCAGCGTAGAGGACAGAGAGAATTCACCCCTCCACTTT
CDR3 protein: CASSVEDRENSPLHF

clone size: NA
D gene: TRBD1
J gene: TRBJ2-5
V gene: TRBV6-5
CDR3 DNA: TGTGCCAGTCACAGGGGTGGTATAGAGACCCAGTACTTC
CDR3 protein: CASHRGGIETQYF

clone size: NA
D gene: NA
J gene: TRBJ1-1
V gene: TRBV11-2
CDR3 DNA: TGTGCCAGCAGCTTAGAGGGGGGGGACACTGAAGCTTTCTTT
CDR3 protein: CASSLEGGDTEAFF

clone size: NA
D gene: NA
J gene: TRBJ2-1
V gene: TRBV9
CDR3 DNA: TGTGCCAGCAGCGTAGGATGGACTACCCGGGGCTCCTACAATGAGCAGTTCTTC
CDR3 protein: CASSVGWTTRGSYNEQFF

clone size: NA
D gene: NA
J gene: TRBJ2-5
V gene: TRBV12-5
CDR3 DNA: TGTGCTAGTGGTCCAGGGAATTTCGGCCAAGAGACCCAGTACTTC
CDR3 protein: CASGPGNFGQETQYF

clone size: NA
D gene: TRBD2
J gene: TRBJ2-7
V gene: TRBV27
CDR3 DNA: TGTGCCACCCACGCAAGCGGGAGGGCCGGGGAGCAGTACTTC
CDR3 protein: CATHASGRAGEQYF

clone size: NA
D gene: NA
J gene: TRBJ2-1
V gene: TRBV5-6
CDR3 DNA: TGTGCCAGCAGCTACCCCGGTGCCTACAATGAGCAGTTCTTC
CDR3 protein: CASSYPGAYNEQFF

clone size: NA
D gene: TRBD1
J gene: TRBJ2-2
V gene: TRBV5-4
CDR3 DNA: TGTGCCAGCAGCAAAGGGGGCGTGGGGGAGCTGTTTTTT
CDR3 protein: CASSKGGVGELFF

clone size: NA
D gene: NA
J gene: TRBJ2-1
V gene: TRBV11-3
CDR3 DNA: TGTGCCAGCAGCCCGCCGTTTCTCTCTATCCGGGAGCAGTTCTTC
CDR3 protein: CASSPPFLSIREQFF